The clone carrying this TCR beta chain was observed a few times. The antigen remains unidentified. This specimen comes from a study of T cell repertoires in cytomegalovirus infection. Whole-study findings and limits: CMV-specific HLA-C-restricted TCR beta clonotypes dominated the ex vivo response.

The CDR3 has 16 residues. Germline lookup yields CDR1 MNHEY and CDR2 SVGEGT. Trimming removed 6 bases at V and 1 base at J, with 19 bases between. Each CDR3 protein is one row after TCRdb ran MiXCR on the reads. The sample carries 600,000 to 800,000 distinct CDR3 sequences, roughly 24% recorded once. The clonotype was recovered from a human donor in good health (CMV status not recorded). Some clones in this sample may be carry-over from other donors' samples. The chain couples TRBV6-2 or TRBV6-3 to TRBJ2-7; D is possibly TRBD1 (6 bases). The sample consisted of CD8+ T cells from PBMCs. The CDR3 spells CASSPGIYRVSYEQYV. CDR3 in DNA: TGTGCCAGCAGCCCCGGAATCTACAGGGTATCCTACGAGCAGTACGTC.